The entry below gives a single T cell receptor beta chain sequence along with its context. What it recognizes is unknown. The entry originates in a study of chemoradiotherapy in HPV16-positive cancers. About the research overall: Candidate HPV-specific T-cell clones and common TCR motifs came from functional assays in a couple of HPV16-positive patients. Study conclusions and caveats: Non-HPV-specific T cells did not expand in tumors during treatment, whereas candidate HPV-specific clones and E7-related motifs did.

The protocol was immunoSEQ multiplex PCR, while the TCRdb copy is restricted to in-frame clones and leaves out a portion. The sample consists of 25,000 to 40,000 clones, about 91% of them appearing once. The sample was blood, taken from a patient who underwent chemoradiotherapy. This clonotype originated in a human donor with HPV-associated anogenital cancer.

The CDR3 protein is CASSQVEDRELYEQYF. The CDR3 bases are TGTGCCAGCAGCCAAGTAGAGGACAGGGAGCTTTACGAGCAGTACTTC. The chain uses TRBV14 and TRBJ2-5; 8 bases match TRBD1. The J call is in doubt because the DNA end fits TRBJ2-7 better. Germline V gene sequence: CDR1 SGHDN, CDR2 FVKESK. This CDR3 spans 16 amino acids.